One sample yielded the 26 T cell receptor beta chains listed below, sequenced in a study of early T cells in non-severe SARS-CoV-2 infection. MiXCR, applied by TCRdb to the 5' RACE reads, yields one record per CDR3 protein. The sample contains some 78,000 distinct CDR3 sequences, about 13% of which appear only once. The sequencing input was whole blood. These receptors came from an adult who was a healthcare worker with PCR-confirmed SARS-CoV-2 infection or an uninfected control (not recorded which).

This sequence joins TRBV14 and TRBJ2-2; unclear D gene. Germline V CDR1 and CDR2: SGHDN, FVKESK. This CDR3 spans 15 amino acids. Trimming removed 0 bases at V and 3 bases at J, with 8 bases between. As DNA, the CDR3 is TGTGCCAGCAGCCAAGAATACCGCCACACCGGGGAGCTGTTTTTT. Residues: CASSQEYRHTGELFF.

The chain couples TRBV28 to TRBJ2-5, with D possibly TRBD1 on 6 matching bases. The germline gives CDR1 MDHEN, CDR2 SYDVKM. V was trimmed by 6 bases and J by 5 bases, leaving 16 bases between them. The CDR3 loop spans 14 amino acids. CDR3 residues: CASSRGQTRETQYF. CDR3 bases: TGTGCCAGCAGCCGCGGACAGACCCGGGAGACCCAGTACTTC.

There are many counts of this clonotype. This chain uses TRBV19 with TRBJ1-5, with D possibly TRBD1 on 5 matching bases. The CDR3 contains 14 residues. Between the trimmed V and J ends, which lost 2 bases and 1 base, there was a span of 6 bases. Germline V lookup: CDR1 LNHDA, CDR2 SQIVND (reference sequence). The chain's CDR3 is CASSIRTSNQPQHF. The DNA for the CDR3 is TGTGCCAGTAGTATAAGGACAAGCAATCAGCCCCAGCATTTT.

The chain uses TRBV7-9 and TRBJ2-3; possible D gene TRBD2, 6 bases. The CDR3 is 17 amino acids. Germline V gene sequence: CDR1 SEHNR, CDR2 FQNEAQ (reference sequence). Trimming cost V 5 bases and J 2 bases, with 20 bases left between them. The CDR3 DNA follows: TGTGCCAGCAGCGGAAAAGGAACTAGCAGACACACAGATACGCAGTATTTT. Amino acids: CASSGKGTSRHTDTQYF. The entire variable domain, with the rest obtained from reference TRBV7-9 and TRBJ2-3, is as follows: DTGVSQNPRHKITKRGQNVTFRCDPISEHNRLYWYRQTLGQGPEFLTYFQNEAQLEKSRLLSDRFSAERPKGSFSTLEIQRTEQGDSAMYLCASSGKGTSRHTDTQYFGPGTRLTVL.

This clonotype turned up a few times. The genes are TRBV20-1 and TRBJ2-1; D may be TRBD2 (7 bases). The CDR3 totals 13 residues. V lost 6 bases and J 4 bases, leaving 13 bases between the germline ends. CDR1 DFQATT and CDR2 SNEGSKA come from the germline V gene (reference sequence). CDR3 protein: CSAWTRGYNEQFF. CDR3 bases: TGCAGTGCCTGGACTAGGGGGTACAATGAGCAGTTCTTC.

The genes are TRBV30 and TRBJ1-5, with D tentatively TRBD1 (6 bases). V was cut by 2 bases and J by 5 bases, with 10 bases left in between. The CDR3 sequence is 13 residues long. Germline lookup yields CDR1 GTSNPN and CDR2 SVGIG (reference sequence). The CDR3 here is CAWSRGGDQPQHF. CDR3 bases: TGTGCCTGGAGTCGAGGGGGGGATCAGCCCCAGCATTTT.

The sample holds a few counts of this clonotype. The DNA for the CDR3 is TGTGCCAGCAGCAGAAGGGACTTCTCCTACGAGCAGTACTTC. This codes for CASSRRDFSYEQYF. The chain couples TRBV3-1 to TRBJ2-7; a weak D match, TRBD2 (6 bases). The CDR3 sequence is 14 residues long. Germline V lookup: CDR1 LGHDT, CDR2 YNNKEL (reference sequence). With 5 bases removed from V and 0 bases from J, the gap between germline ends came to 11 bases.

The V gene is TRBV20-1, the J gene TRBJ2-1; D not resolved. In germline, CDR1 is DFQATT, CDR2 SNEGSKA (reference sequence). V lost 8 bases and J 9 bases, leaving 11 bases between the germline ends. This CDR3 region has 10 residues. CDR3 protein: CSLVSREQFF. In DNA, the CDR3 is TGCAGTCTCGTATCCCGTGAGCAGTTCTTC.

This clonotype has a handful of counts. The V call is TRBV28, the J call TRBJ1-1; TRBD1 agrees at 9 bases. Germline loops: CDR1 MDHEN, CDR2 SYDVKM. This CDR3 has 15 residues. Trimming at V came to 5 bases and at J to 8 bases, leaving 12 bases not matched to a gene. DNA of the CDR3: TGTGCCAGCAGTGCTCCGGGACAGGGAGTTCCCGAAGCTTTCTTT. As protein: CASSAPGQGVPEAFF.

The chain has TRBV18 and TRBJ2-1, with TRBD1 matching 11 bases. Trimming cost V 6 bases and J 8 bases; bases outside gene matches: 12. This CDR3 has 16 amino acids. Germline lookup yields CDR1 KGHSH and CDR2 LQKENI. The CDR3: CASSLPGQGAVDEQFF. The CDR3 DNA is TGTGCCAGCTCCCTACCTGGACAGGGGGCAGTAGATGAGCAGTTCTTC.

The table lists this clonotype with a few counts. This rearrangement joins TRBV20-1 to TRBJ2-5; D is undetermined. The germline V and J ends were trimmed by 6 bases and 3 bases, with 17 bases remaining between them. Germline V gives CDR1 DFQATT, CDR2 SNEGSKA (reference sequence). The CDR3 extends over 14 amino acids. CDR3 sequence: CSALPGSAEETQYF. The CDR3 coding sequence is TGCAGTGCCCTTCCCGGGTCTGCCGAAGAGACCCAGTACTTC.

This clonotype appeared a few times. The V gene is TRBV21-1, the J gene TRBJ1-2; TRBD1 reflects the table's D call only, with no check against the DNA. TRBV21-1 is described as a pseudogene. The CDR3 is made up of 13 amino acids. The CDR3 sequence is CASKLDMNYGYTF. The CDR3 region has the DNA TGTGCCAGCAAACTGGACATGAACTATGGCTACACCTTC.

The chain is built from TRBV9 and TRBJ1-1; D unresolved. With 0 bases removed from V and 1 base from J, the gap between germline ends came to 7 bases. The CDR3 is made up of 14 amino acids. Germline V gene data show CDR1 as SGDLS and CDR2 as YYNGEE. The CDR3 nucleotides are TGTGCCAGCAGCGTAGGGCCCTCGAACACTGAAGCTTTCTTT. This translates into CASSVGPSNTEAFF.

This clonotype was seen many times. The chain recombines TRBV18 with TRBJ1-4, with 11 bases matching TRBD1. The CDR3 sequence is 16 residues long. Germline lookup yields CDR1 KGHSH and CDR2 LQKENI. Unmatched junction bases numbered 9, after V lost 4 bases and J lost 8 bases. The CDR3 spells CASSRVGTGGFEKLFF. In DNA form, the CDR3 reads TGTGCCAGCTCACGCGTCGGGACAGGGGGGTTCGAAAAACTGTTTTTT.

Only a few counts were recorded for this clonotype. CDR3 nucleotides: TGTGCCAGCAGTTACTCGAGCAACTCCTACGAGCAGTACTTC. Translated: CASSYSSNSYEQYF. This chain connects TRBV6-5 to TRBJ2-7; D ambiguous. Trimming shortened V by 0 bases and J by 0 bases, and 6 bases separated the two germline ends. Germline CDR1 and CDR2: MNHEY and SVGAGI. This CDR3 contains 14 residues.

The table lists this clonotype with many counts. The genes are TRBV12-3 or TRBV12-4 and TRBJ1-5, with a tentative D call TRBD1 (5 bases). The CDR3 length is 14 residues. V shed 10 bases and J shed 4 bases, with 17 bases lying between them. In nucleotides, the CDR3 is TGTGCCATCAAGGGGCCGGGACCAAATCAGCCCCAGCATTTT. Translation gives CAIKGPGPNQPQHF.

This clonotype was counted many times. The V call is TRBV11-2, the J call TRBJ1-4; D gene uncertain. Trimming removed 6 bases at V and 0 bases at J, with 11 bases between. Germline-derived CDR1 and CDR2 are SGHAT and FQNNGV. The CDR3 is made up of 15 amino acids. The CDR3 DNA follows: TGTGCCAGCAGTTGGACCGCGCCAACTAATGAAAAACTGTTTTTT. This gives the protein CASSWTAPTNEKLFF.

In this sample, this clonotype turned up a few times. This chain uses TRBV7-2 with TRBJ1-1; D is undetermined. Germline CDR1 reads SGHTA; CDR2 reads FQGNSA. The CDR3 has 12 residues. Between the trimmed V and J ends, which lost 5 bases and 5 bases, there was a span of 9 bases. This CDR3 reads CASSHLGTEAFF. In DNA, the CDR3 is TGTGCCAGCAGCCACCTTGGGACTGAAGCTTTCTTT.

At least ten counts were recorded for this clonotype. V usage is TRBV20-1 and J usage is TRBJ1-1, with no clear D. Trimming removed 3 bases at V and 2 bases at J, with 10 bases between. CDR3 length: 13 amino acids. Per germline, CDR1 DFQATT and CDR2 SNEGSKA (reference sequence). For the CDR3, the DNA is TGCAGTGCTAGGTCCTCAGGAAACACTGAAGCTTTCTTT. This encodes CSARSSGNTEAFF.

This clonotype occurred a few times. This chain connects TRBV7-9 to TRBJ2-5; tentatively, D is TRBD1 (6 bases). The CDR3 loop spans 15 amino acids. The germline V gene encodes CDR1 SEHNR and CDR2 FQNEAQ (reference sequence). Trimming took off 0 bases at V and 1 base at J, with 9 bases between the two ends. CDR3 DNA: TGTGCCAGCAGCTTAGCCACAGGGACCCAAGAGACCCAGTACTTC. Translated: CASSLATGTQETQYF.

The V gene is TRBV19, the J gene TRBJ2-7, with a possible D match to TRBD1 (5 bases). Germline CDR1 is LNHDA and CDR2 is SQIVND (reference sequence). With 2 bases removed from V and 6 bases from J, the gap between germline ends came to 5 bases. The CDR3 runs 11 residues. DNA for the CDR3: TGTGCCAGTAGTATAAGGGGCGAGCAGTACTTC. Translated: CASSIRGEQYF.

Details on this clonotype: The CDR3 ends on some other residue instead of the conserved phenylalanine or tryptophan, so this is likely a read error. The chain joins TRBV19 to TRBJ2-7; the match to TRBD2 covers 8 bases. Germline V CDR1 and CDR2: LNHDA, SQIVND (reference sequence). V lost 5 bases to trimming and J lost 2 bases; unmatched junction nucleotides: 8. This CDR3 contains 15 residues. The CDR3, as DNA: TGTGCCAGTAGTCCTACTAGCGGTATACCCTACGAGCAGTACCTC. Its protein is CASSPTSGIPYEQYL.

A few counts support this clonotype. The genes are TRBV29-1 and TRBJ1-2; D is uncertain. The CDR3 is 10 residues long. Looked up from germline, CDR1 is SQVTM and CDR2 is ANQGSEA. V lost 4 bases, J lost 8 bases, and 8 bases lay in between. CDR3 protein: CSVVDTGYTF. The CDR3 region has the DNA TGCAGCGTTGTCGACACAGGCTACACCTTC.

This clonotype has a count of ten or more. This sequence joins TRBV7-2 and TRBJ1-2, with D possibly matching TRBD1 (6 bases). The CDR3 has 13 residues. Trimming took 4 bases from V and 2 from J, leaving 8 bases between them. Germline CDR1 SGHTA, CDR2 FQGNSA. The CDR3 protein is CASSWTANYGYTF. CDR3 coding DNA: TGTGCCAGCAGCTGGACAGCCAACTATGGCTACACCTTC. The full variable domain, rest sourced from reference TRBV7-2 and TRBJ1-2, is GAGVSQSPSNKVTEKGKDVELRCDPISGHTALYWYRQSLGQGLEFLIYFQGNSAPDKSGLPSDRFSAERTGGSVSTLTIQRTQQEDSAVYLCASSWTANYGYTFGSGTRLTVV.

The table lists this clonotype with many counts. The chain is built from TRBV7-2 and TRBJ2-1; D is undetermined. The V and J ends lost 1 base and 0 bases respectively, with 7 bases between them. Germline lookup yields CDR1 SGHTA and CDR2 FQGNSA. CDR3 length equals 15 residues. The CDR3 region is CASSLGSSSYNEQFF. CDR3 sequence (DNA): TGTGCCAGCAGCTTAGGATCCAGCTCCTACAATGAGCAGTTCTTC.

This clonotype was detected a few times. This sequence joins TRBV11-3 and TRBJ2-7; D might be TRBD2 (6 bases). Germline V CDR1 and CDR2: SGHNT, YENEEA. The CDR3 extends over 14 amino acids. V was clipped by 5 bases and J by 6 bases, with 17 bases between them. The CDR3 reads CASSPRTGEGEQYF. The DNA of the CDR3 is TGTGCCAGCAGCCCTCGGACGGGGGAAGGCGAGCAGTACTTC.